This T cell receptor beta chain was observed in a study of tumor-infiltrating lymphocytes in primary liver carcinoma. The study, taken as a whole, reports: Lower overlap was observed for tumor-adjacent and tumor-blood pairs relative to tumor region pairs. Relative to blood, tumors carried a significantly larger fraction of the repertoire in their top 250 clones (p = 0.039).

The CDR3 is 15 residues long. The germline gives CDR1 DFQATT, CDR2 SNEGSKA (reference sequence). Researchers generated TCR beta cDNA from approximately 450 ng of total RNA, relying on a constant-region primer. Three nested multiplex PCR rounds, a slightly modified ARM-PCR, produced the libraries for TCR beta. Two initial PCR rounds of ten to eleven cycles each paired TRBV1-TRBV30 forward primers with a C-beta reverse primer. Via MiXCR, TCRdb re-called the multiplex PCR reads, giving one row per CDR3 protein. This table has over 35,000 distinct CDR3 sequences, 65% to 85% appearing once. The source material, roughly 20-31 mg of unsorted bulk tissue, was used to co-extract RNA and DNA. For each tumor, five separate regions were sampled. As regards this clonotype: The antigen is not known. At one of its ends the junction is not consistent with the germline gene, which may arise from a read error.

V gene TRBV20-1 combines with J gene TRBJ2-7; perhaps TRBD2 as D (7 bases). The receptor was derived from a man aged 35 to 55 with primary liver carcinoma and hepatitis B virus infection. Material: liver tumor tissue from sampling region 2. Stated subset: tumor region T2, inferior pole. The DNA of the CDR3 is TGCAGTGCTAAGGGGGGGGGCCGAAGCTCCTACGATCAGTACTTC. This translates into CSAKGGGRSSYDQYF.